This record looks at one T cell receptor beta chain sequence and its context. Germline assignment: CDR1 SGHRS and CDR2 YFSETQ. CDR3 size: 16 residues. Germline trimming cut 2 bases from V and 6 bases from J; bases unmatched to any gene: 10. Repertoires were generated with immunoSEQ multiplex PCR, while TCRdb's copy carries only in-frame clones and drops some. Of around 290,000 clones in the sample, 80% to 95% were seen once. This sample is part of a study of blood T cell repertoires in COVID-19. Study in general: Acute-phase and convalescent COVID-19 samples originated in the United States, Italy and Spain.

The sequence was obtained from a woman younger than 45 who had recovered from COVID-19. Source material: PBMCs or T cells enriched from blood (not recorded which). This sequence joins TRBV5-1 and TRBJ2-1, with 8 bases matching TRBD2. In DNA, the CDR3 is TGCGCCAGCAGCTTAGTCGGGACTAGGGGCCCCAATGAGCAGTTCTTC. It is translated as CASSLVGTRGPNEQFF.